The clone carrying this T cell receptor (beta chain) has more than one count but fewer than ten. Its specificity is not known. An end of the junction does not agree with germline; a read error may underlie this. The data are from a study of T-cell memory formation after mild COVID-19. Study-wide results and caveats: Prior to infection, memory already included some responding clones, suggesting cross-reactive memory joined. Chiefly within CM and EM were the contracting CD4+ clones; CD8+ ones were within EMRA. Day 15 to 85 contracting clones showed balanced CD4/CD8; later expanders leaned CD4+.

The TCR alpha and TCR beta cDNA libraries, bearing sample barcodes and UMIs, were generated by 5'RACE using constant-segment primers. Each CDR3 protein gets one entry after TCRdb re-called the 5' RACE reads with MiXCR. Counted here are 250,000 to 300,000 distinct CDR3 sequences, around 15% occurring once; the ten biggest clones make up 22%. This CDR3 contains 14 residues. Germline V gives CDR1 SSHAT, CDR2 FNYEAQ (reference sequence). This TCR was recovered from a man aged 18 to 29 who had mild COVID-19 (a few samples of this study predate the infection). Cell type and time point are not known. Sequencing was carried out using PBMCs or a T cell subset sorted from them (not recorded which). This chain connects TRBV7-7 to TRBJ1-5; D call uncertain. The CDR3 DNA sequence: TGTGCTAGCAGCTTAAGCCGATTGAATCAGCCCCAGCATTTT. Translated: CASSLSRLNQPQHF.